The 7 T cell receptor beta chains below all came from one sample that was sequenced in a study of technical replicates of blood from several donors. Clones were read by immunoSEQ multiplex PCR, and TCRdb kept only the in-frame ones, dropping some. In the table there are about 58,000 clones, 91% of which are singletons. Material: PBMCs. Receptor source: a human donor in good health. Some clones in this sample may be carry-over from other donors' samples.

This chain connects TRBV7-9 to TRBJ1-4; the match to TRBD1 covers 9 bases. The CDR3 contains 14 residues. Unmatched junction bases numbered 4, after V lost 4 bases and J lost 7 bases. Germline V gene data show CDR1 as SEHNR and CDR2 as FQNEAQ (reference sequence). The CDR3: CASSSPGQGEKLFF. CDR3 nucleotides: TGTGCCAGCAGCTCTCCGGGACAGGGTGAAAAACTGTTTTTT.

The rearrangement uses TRBV4-1 and TRBJ2-5; TRBD1 matches 8 bases. V dropped 1 base and J dropped 4; count of bases not matched to a gene: 8. Looked up from germline, CDR1 is MGHRA and CDR2 is YSYEKL. The CDR3 is made up of 16 amino acids. In DNA form, the CDR3 reads TGCGCCAGCAGCCAAGGCGACAGGGGCGGGCGAGAGACCCAGTACTTC. It yields the protein CASSQGDRGGRETQYF.

A single count supports this clone. This CDR3 is CASSLGTGFVYEQFF. The CDR3 nucleotides are TGTGCCAGCAGCTTAGGGACAGGGTTCGTTTATGAGCAGTTCTTC. The chain couples TRBV7-8 to TRBJ2-1; 8 bases align to TRBD1. Germline V gene sequence: CDR1 SGHVS, CDR2 FQNEAQ. V trimming: 1 base; J trimming: 8 bases; junction bases outside the gene matches: 7. The CDR3 loop spans 15 amino acids.

The chain carries TRBV5-6 and TRBJ2-7; 9 positions agree with TRBD2. Germline V lookup: CDR1 SGHDT, CDR2 YYEEEE. CDR3 length: 16 residues. V lost 4 bases and J lost 5; bases outside the gene matches: 13. CDR3 residues: CASSPGLARSWDEQYF. CDR3 nucleotide sequence: TGTGCCAGCAGCCCGGGACTAGCAAGAAGTTGGGACGAGCAGTACTTC.

The chain is built from TRBV7-8 and TRBJ2-7, with 14 nucleotides matching TRBD2. CDR3 length equals 18 residues. The germline V gene encodes CDR1 SGHVS and CDR2 FQNEAQ. V shed 1 base and J 6 bases; nucleotides not matched to a gene: 11. This CDR3 is CASSLDRTSGRRLSEQYF. In DNA, the CDR3 is TGTGCCAGCAGCTTAGACCGGACTAGCGGGAGGAGGTTGTCCGAGCAGTACTTC.

The chain uses TRBV25-1 and TRBJ2-5; weak D call: TRBD1 (6 bases). Germline CDR1 reads MGHDK; CDR2 reads SYGVNS. The CDR3 covers 14 residues. The V gene lost 8 bases and the J gene lost 4 bases, with 17 bases spanning the gap. CDR3 sequence: CASGEQGPRETQYF. DNA for the CDR3: TGTGCCAGCGGGGAGCAGGGGCCTCGAGAGACCCAGTACTTC.

The rearrangement links TRBV4-1 to TRBJ2-5, with 10 positions matching TRBD2. The CDR3 contains 16 residues. Germline lookup yields CDR1 MGHRA and CDR2 YSYEKL. The V and J ends lost 1 base and 5 bases, in that order; junction bases with no gene match: 7. CDR3 amino acids: CASSQGSGGATETQYF. CDR3 coding DNA: TGCGCCAGCAGCCAAGGGAGCGGGGGGGCCACGGAGACCCAGTACTTC.